This entry is about one T cell receptor (beta chain). Assay: immunoSEQ multiplex PCR; the TCRdb copy retains only in-frame clones and omits some. Of about 160,000 clones in the sample, 70% to 85% were seen once. The CDR3 sequence is 12 residues long. Germline lookup yields CDR1 SGHDT and CDR2 YYEEEE. V gave up 2 bases and J gave up 3 bases, with 6 bases separating them. The sample is drawn from a study of blood T cell repertoires in COVID-19. Enrolment of Seattle patients took place during active infection, and they were followed longitudinally. This clonotype was sampled from a woman aged 40 to 50 with COVID-19, enrolled during active disease. V and J are TRBV5-6 and TRBJ2-7; the D is unclear. The specimen was peripheral blood. The CDR3 region has the DNA TGTGCCAGCAGCTTTAGAGGCTACGAGCAGTACTTC. Protein product: CASSFRGYEQYF.